This entry concerns a single T cell receptor beta chain. Its cognate antigen is unknown. Combining a sample-barcoded 5' primer with a J-beta primer mix, a second PCR ran for roughly 6 to 12 cycles. A single record per CDR3 protein comes from TCRdb applying MiXCR to the 5' RACE reads. The sample contains more than 700,000 distinct CDR3 sequences, about 55% of which appear only once. This sample was taken from a study of blood T cells in healthy people across ages. General study results and limits: The fall in TCR beta diversity per million T cells was roughly linear with age.

This CDR3 has 17 residues. Germline CDR1 PRHDT, CDR2 FYEKMQ (reference sequence). Trimming took off 5 bases at V and 0 bases at J, with 20 bases between the two ends. The rearrangement uses TRBV13 and TRBJ2-7, with D perhaps TRBD1 or TRBD2 (6 bases each). The sequence came from a man older than 75 in good health. The sequencing sample was made of blood. The chain's CDR3 is CASSSKVGGPSSYEQYF. The CDR3 DNA follows: TGTGCCAGCAGCAGCAAGGTCGGGGGCCCTTCCTCCTACGAGCAGTACTTC. Looking up the rest from reference TRBV13 and TRBJ2-7 gives the full variable domain: AAGVIQSPRHLIKEKRETATLKCYPIPRHDTVYWYQQGPGQDPQFLISFYEKMQSDKGSIPDRFSAQQFSDYHSELNMSSLELGDSALYFCASSSKVGGPSSYEQYFGPGTRLTVT.